These 23 T cell receptor beta chains came from one sample sequenced in a study of HIV-infected children after antiretroviral therapy interruption. A 3' RACE protocol on RNA, with unique molecular identifiers, produced the TCR library. TCRdb itself ran the 3' RACE reads through MiXCR, one entry per CDR3 protein. Among about 89,000 distinct CDR3 sequences listed, roughly 6.4% were seen once. Treatment described: PENTA 11 planned treatment interruption arm or continuous ART arm. Sequenced here: CD45RA+ CD4+ T cells from PBMCs, pooled from several time points, sampled from a donor given antiretroviral therapy, either interrupted or continuous. Noted subset: naive CD4+ CD45RA+ CD45RO- T cells. These receptors were collected from a pool of human donors with HIV.

This clonotype was seen a few times. The chain joins TRBV28 to TRBJ1-2; D is undetermined. V lost 1 base and J 4 bases, leaving 7 bases between the germline ends. The V gene's germline CDR1 is MDHEN and CDR2 SYDVKM. CDR3 size: 13 residues. CDR3 sequence (DNA): TGTGCCAGCAGTTTATTGCTCGGCTATGGCTACACCTTC. Residues: CASSLLLGYGYTF.

The table lists this clonotype with many counts. V and J are TRBV6-5 and TRBJ1-1; D may be TRBD1 (5 bases). The germline V gene has CDR1 MNHEY and CDR2 SVGAGI. The germline V and J ends were trimmed by 2 bases and 7 bases, with 11 bases remaining between them. The CDR3 runs to 13 residues. CDR3 sequence (DNA): TGTGCCAGCAGTTACCTAGGGACTGTTGAAGCTTTCTTT. It yields the protein CASSYLGTVEAFF.

The V and J genes are TRBV24-1 and TRBJ2-7; perhaps TRBD1 as D (6 bases). The germline gives CDR1 KGHDR, CDR2 SFDVKD. The CDR3 extends over 13 amino acids. Trimming cost V 1 base and J 5 bases, with 8 bases left between them. The DNA for the CDR3 is TGTGCCACCAGTGATTTAAACAGGGACGAGCAGTACTTC. This translates into CATSDLNRDEQYF.

The chain combines TRBV9 with TRBJ1-6, with D unresolved. The CDR3 spans 15 residues. Trimming left V 0 bases short and J 7 bases short, with 11 bases between. The germline V gene encodes CDR1 SGDLS and CDR2 YYNGEE. CDR3 nucleotides: TGTGCCAGCAGCGTAGAATGGCAGGTCAATTCACCCCTCCACTTT. Translated, it gives CASSVEWQVNSPLHF.

This clonotype was detected only a few times. The V call is TRBV2, the J call TRBJ1-1, with D uncertain. CDR3 length: 12 amino acids. Germline V lookup: CDR1 SNHLY, CDR2 FYNNEI. V was shortened by 4 bases and J by 4 bases, with 7 bases between the two germline ends. DNA of the CDR3: TGTGCCAGCAGTGGAAAGATCACTGAAGCTTTCTTT. Protein: CASSGKITEAFF. The full variable domain, rest sourced from reference TRBV2 and TRBJ1-1, is EPEVTQTPSHQVTQMGQEVILRCVPISNHLYFYWYRQILGQKVEFLVSFYNNEISEKSEIFDDQFSVERPDGSNFTLKIRSTKLEDSAMYFCASSGKITEAFFGQGTRLTVV.

This clonotype was seen repeatedly, ten times or more. The chain uses TRBV27 and TRBJ2-7, with D possibly matching TRBD2 (5 bases). This CDR3 is built from 17 residues. Germline CDR1 reads MNHEY; CDR2 reads SMNVEV (reference sequence). Deletions cut 2 bases from V and 2 bases from J, with 19 bases between. The CDR3 is CASSLVTGVNNAYEQYF. The CDR3 DNA reads TGTGCCAGCAGTTTAGTTACCGGGGTCAACAACGCCTACGAGCAGTACTTC.

There are many counts of this clonotype. V is TRBV6-6 and J is TRBJ2-3; D is unresolved. Germline V gives CDR1 MNHNY, CDR2 SVGAGI (reference sequence). Trimming pared 8 bases from V and 5 bases from J, leaving 17 bases between. The CDR3 spans 14 residues. CDR3 amino acids: CASLDGGLVDTQYF. The CDR3 DNA reads as TGTGCCAGCCTCGACGGCGGCCTGGTAGATACGCAGTATTTT.

This clonotype was detected once. This chain joins TRBV6-5 and TRBJ1-2, with a weak D call TRBD1 (5 bases). V was clipped by 5 bases and J by 6 bases, with 13 bases between them. The CDR3 contains 13 residues. Germline V gives CDR1 MNHEY, CDR2 SVGAGI. CDR3: CASSQGLQDGYTF. The CDR3 DNA follows: TGTGCCAGCAGTCAGGGTCTTCAGGATGGCTACACCTTC.

This clonotype was observed many times. This chain links TRBV7-9 with TRBJ2-7, with 11 bases aligning to TRBD1. The CDR3 contains 14 residues. V gave up 5 bases and J gave up 4 bases; unmatched junction bases: 4. Germline CDR1 and CDR2: SEHNR and FQNEAQ (reference sequence). The CDR3 nucleotides read TGTGCCAGCAGCCGGACAGGGGGCATGTACGAGCAGTACTTC. Translated, it gives CASSRTGGMYEQYF.

At least ten counts were recorded for this clonotype. The V call is TRBV6-6, the J call TRBJ2-3; a possible D gene is TRBD1 (6 bases). This CDR3 spans 15 amino acids. Germline CDR1 MNHNY, CDR2 SVGAGI (reference sequence). Trimming stripped 2 bases from V and 0 bases from J, with 9 bases between. As DNA, the CDR3 is TGTGCCAGCAGTTACATTGACAGGAGCACAGATACGCAGTATTTT. It is translated as CASSYIDRSTDTQYF.

In its sample, this clonotype was seen many times. The rearrangement uses TRBV20-1 and TRBJ2-1; 12 positions agree with TRBD2. J was trimmed by 1 base and V by 3 bases; bases with no gene match: 10. The CDR3 has 18 amino acids. From germline, CDR1 is DFQATT and CDR2 SNEGSKA (reference sequence). The CDR3 spells CSARSLAGGLGSYNEQFF. The CDR3 DNA follows: TGCAGTGCTAGGAGTCTAGCGGGGGGGCTCGGTTCCTACAATGAGCAGTTCTTC.

This clonotype was picked up many times. The chain recombines TRBV20-1 with TRBJ2-1; D perhaps matches TRBD1 (8 bases). CDR1 and CDR2 (germline): DFQATT, SNEGSKA (reference sequence). Trimming cost V 4 bases and J 0 bases, with 22 bases left between them. CDR3 length: 18 residues. Here the CDR3 reads CSAKTDRARGGSYNEQFF. CDR3 nucleotide sequence: TGCAGTGCTAAAACGGACAGGGCTCGCGGGGGCTCCTACAATGAGCAGTTCTTC.

The chain is built from TRBV12-2 and TRBJ1-5; the D segment call TRBD1 is taken from the table without a DNA check. TRBV12-2 is reported as a pseudogene. The CDR3 loop spans 16 amino acids. CDR3: CASRLGEQGADQPQHF. The CDR3 nucleotides read TGTGCAAGTCGCTTAGGGGAACAGGGGGCCGATCAGCCCCAGCATTTT.

The chain combines TRBV4-2 with TRBJ2-7; perhaps TRBD1 as D (6 bases). In germline, CDR1 is LGHNA, CDR2 YNFKEQ. Between the trimmed V and J ends, which lost 4 bases and 3 bases, there was a span of 13 bases. The CDR3 loop spans 14 amino acids. The CDR3 sequence: CASSPGHGDYEQYF. The CDR3, as DNA: TGTGCCAGCAGCCCGGGACACGGGGACTACGAGCAGTACTTC.

The gene calls are TRBV9 and TRBJ2-3; D unresolved. CDR1 and CDR2 (germline): SGDLS, YYNGEE. V shed 2 bases and J shed 14 bases, with 21 bases lying between them. This CDR3 contains 14 residues. CDR3 sequence: CASSVLFGEAARYF. Written as DNA, the CDR3 is TGTGCCAGCAGCGTCCTTTTTGGTGAGGCTGCACGGTATTTT.

This clonotype was seen repeatedly, ten times or more. V gene TRBV7-8 combines with J gene TRBJ2-7, with 9 bases matching TRBD2. The CDR3 runs 16 residues. The J segment lost 2 bases and the V segment lost 0 bases, leaving 5 bases of the junction unmatched. The germline CDR1 and CDR2 sequences are SGHVS and FQNEAQ. The CDR3 region is CASSLARLAAPYEQYF. The CDR3 region has the DNA TGTGCCAGCAGCTTAGCACGACTAGCGGCCCCCTACGAGCAGTACTTC.

In its sample, this clonotype was seen many times. The chain carries TRBV28 and TRBJ1-5; 7 nucleotides match TRBD1. CDR3 length equals 15 residues. V was pared by 4 bases and J by 0 bases, with 3 bases of the junction left unmatched. CDR1 is MDHEN and CDR2 is SYDVKM in the germline V gene. CDR3 DNA: TGTGCCAGCAGTTGGACAGGAACTAGCAATCAGCCCCAGCATTTT. This codes for CASSWTGTSNQPQHF. Combining the CDR3 with reference TRBV28 and TRBJ1-5 gives the whole variable domain DVKVTQSSRYLVKRTGEKVFLECVQDMDHENMFWYRQDPGLGLRLIYFSYDVKMKEKGDIPEGYSVSREKKERFSLILESASTNQTSMYLCASSWTGTSNQPQHFGDGTRLSIL.

This clonotype has at least ten counts. The chain joins TRBV20-1 to TRBJ1-2, with 7 bases aligning to TRBD1. There are 13 residues in the CDR3. Germline CDR1 and CDR2: DFQATT and SNEGSKA (reference sequence). The V and J ends lost 5 bases and 4 bases, in that order; junction bases with no gene match: 7. The chain's CDR3 is CSAGKTGSYGYTF. As DNA, the CDR3 is TGCAGTGCTGGCAAGACAGGGAGCTATGGCTACACCTTC.

This clonotype was recorded many times. V usage is TRBV15 and J usage is TRBJ1-5, with D unresolved. Per germline, CDR1 LNHNV and CDR2 YYDKDF (reference sequence). V lost 1 base and J lost 0, with 7 bases in between. The CDR3 length is 15 residues. The CDR3 region is CATSRGRSSNQPQHF. CDR3 DNA: TGTGCCACCAGCAGAGGCCGAAGTAGCAATCAGCCCCAGCATTTT. Full variable domain (rest looked up from reference TRBV15 and TRBJ1-5): DAMVIQNPRYQVTQFGKPVTLSCSQTLNHNVMYWYQQKSSQAPKLLFHYYDKDFNNEADTPDNFQSRRPNTSFCFLDIRSPGLGDTAMYLCATSRGRSSNQPQHFGDGTRLSIL.

Only a few counts were recorded for this clonotype. In nucleotides, the CDR3 is TGTGCCAGTAGTATGAACTTGAACACTGAAGCTTTCTTT. Encoded protein: CASSMNLNTEAFF. The chain carries TRBV19 and TRBJ1-1, with D unresolved. Germline V lookup: CDR1 LNHDA, CDR2 SQIVND (reference sequence). The V gene lost 3 bases and the J gene lost 0 bases, with 5 bases spanning the gap. The CDR3 loop spans 13 amino acids.

Remarks on this clonotype: Just one base apart from a much larger clone, this may be a read error. CDR3 bases: TGTGTCAGCAGCGTTCAAAGCGTTCTATCCAGGGAGCAGTTCTTC. Translation gives CVSSVQSVLSREQFF. The chain joins TRBV9 to TRBJ2-1, with D hard to call. The germline V gene encodes CDR1 SGDLS and CDR2 YYNGEE. The CDR3 has 15 residues.

This clonotype appeared many times. The chain carries TRBV7-8 and TRBJ1-2, with D uncertain. The CDR3 totals 13 residues. Trimming left V 3 bases short and J 0 bases short, with 5 bases between. The germline V gene has CDR1 SGHVS and CDR2 FQNEAQ. The CDR3 spells CASSLQTNYGYTF. CDR3 nucleotides: TGTGCCAGCAGCTTGCAAACTAACTATGGCTACACCTTC.

This clonotype was seen repeatedly, ten times or more. The rearrangement joins TRBV4-1 to TRBJ1-5; D might be TRBD1 (5 bases). With 0 bases removed from V and 3 bases from J, the gap between germline ends came to 12 bases. Germline CDR1 and CDR2: MGHRA and YSYEKL. The CDR3 contains 16 residues. The CDR3 coding sequence is TGCGCCAGCAGCCAAGATCCAGCAGGGCTCAATCAGCCCCAGCATTTT. Its translation is CASSQDPAGLNQPQHF.